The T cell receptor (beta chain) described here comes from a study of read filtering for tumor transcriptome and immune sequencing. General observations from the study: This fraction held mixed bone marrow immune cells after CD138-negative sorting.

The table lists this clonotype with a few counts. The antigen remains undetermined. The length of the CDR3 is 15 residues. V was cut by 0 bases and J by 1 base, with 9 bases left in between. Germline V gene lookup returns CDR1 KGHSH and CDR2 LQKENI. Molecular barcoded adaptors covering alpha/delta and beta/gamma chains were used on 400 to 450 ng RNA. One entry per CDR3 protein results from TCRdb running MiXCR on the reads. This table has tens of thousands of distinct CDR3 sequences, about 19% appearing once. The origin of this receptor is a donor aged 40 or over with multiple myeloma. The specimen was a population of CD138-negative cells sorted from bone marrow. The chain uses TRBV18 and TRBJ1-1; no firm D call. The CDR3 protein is CASSPPSQQNTEAFF. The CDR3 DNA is TGTGCCAGCTCACCACCGAGCCAGCAGAACACTGAAGCTTTCTTT.